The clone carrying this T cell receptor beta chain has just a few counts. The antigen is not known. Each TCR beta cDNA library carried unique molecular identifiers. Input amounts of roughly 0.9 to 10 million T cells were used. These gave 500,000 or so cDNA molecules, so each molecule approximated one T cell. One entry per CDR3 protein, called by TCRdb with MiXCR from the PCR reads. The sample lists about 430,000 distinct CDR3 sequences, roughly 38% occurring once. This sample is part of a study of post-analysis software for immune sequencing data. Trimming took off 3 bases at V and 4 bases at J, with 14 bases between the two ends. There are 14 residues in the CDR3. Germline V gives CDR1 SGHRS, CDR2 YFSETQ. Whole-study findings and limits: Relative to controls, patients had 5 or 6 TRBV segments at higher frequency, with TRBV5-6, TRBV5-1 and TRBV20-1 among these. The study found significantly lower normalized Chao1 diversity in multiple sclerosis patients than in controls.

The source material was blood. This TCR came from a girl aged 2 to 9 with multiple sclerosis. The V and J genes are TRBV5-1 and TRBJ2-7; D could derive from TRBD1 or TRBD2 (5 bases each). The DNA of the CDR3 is TGCGCCAGCAGCTATGAGGGGATTGTGTACGAGCAGTACTTC. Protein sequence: CASSYEGIVYEQYF.